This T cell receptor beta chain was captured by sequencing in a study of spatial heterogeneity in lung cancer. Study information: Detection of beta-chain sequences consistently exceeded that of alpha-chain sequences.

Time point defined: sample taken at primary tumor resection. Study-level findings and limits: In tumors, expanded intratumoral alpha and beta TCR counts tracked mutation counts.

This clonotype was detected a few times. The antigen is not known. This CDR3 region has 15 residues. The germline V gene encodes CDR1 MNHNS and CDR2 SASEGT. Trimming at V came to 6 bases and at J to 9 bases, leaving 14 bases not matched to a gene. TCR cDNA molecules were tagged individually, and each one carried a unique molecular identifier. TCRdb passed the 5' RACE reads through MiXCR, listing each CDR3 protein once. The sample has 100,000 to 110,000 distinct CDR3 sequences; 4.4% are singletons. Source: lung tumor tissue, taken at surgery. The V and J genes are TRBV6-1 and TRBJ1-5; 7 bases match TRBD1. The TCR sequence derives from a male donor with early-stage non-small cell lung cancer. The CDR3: CASRAGQDDRRPQHF. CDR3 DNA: TGTGCCAGCAGGGCCGGACAGGACGACAGGCGGCCCCAGCATTTT.